The TCR beta chain under discussion was sequenced for a study of blood T cell repertoires in COVID-19. With 6 bases removed from V and 3 bases from J, the gap between germline ends came to 18 bases. Looked up from germline, CDR1 is MDHEN and CDR2 is SYDVKM. The CDR3 is 15 amino acids. TCRdb keeps only in-frame clones here, not all; method: immunoSEQ multiplex PCR. The data hold 150,000 to 200,000 clones, with about 90% observed a single time. The sequence was collected from a man aged 25-45 years with COVID-19, enrolled during active disease. This chain links TRBV28 with TRBJ2-7, with a weak D call TRBD2 (5 bases). Source material: peripheral blood. CDR3 region: CASRRSRDLLYEQYF. The CDR3, as DNA: TGTGCCAGCAGGCGAAGCCGGGATCTACTCTACGAGCAGTACTTC. Full variable domain (missing parts from reference TRBV28 and TRBJ2-7): DVKVTQSSRYLVKRTGEKVFLECVQDMDHENMFWYRQDPGLGLRLIYFSYDVKMKEKGDIPEGYSVSREKKERFSLILESASTNQTSMYLCASRRSRDLLYEQYFGPGTRLTVT.